This is a list of T cell receptor beta chains from one sample in a study of spatial heterogeneity in lung cancer. TCRdb redid the calling of the 5' RACE reads with MiXCR, one entry per CDR3 protein. The sample includes roughly 150 distinct CDR3 sequences, approximately 19% of them seen just once. The sequencing here drew on normal lung tissue next to the tumor, taken at surgery. These receptors all stem from a female donor with early-stage non-small cell lung cancer. The CDR3 runs from the conserved cysteine through the conserved F or W. Fields, in order: J gene, clone size, V gene, D gene, CDR3 DNA, CDR3 protein. D genes are given only for firm matches. Some rows have no size entry. The others give once, few or many, or a class for an expanded clone.

TRBJ1-2 hyperexpanded TRBV27 TRBD1 TGTGCCAGCAGTTCCGGGACAGGTTCGAAAGGCTACACCTTC CASSSGTGSKGYTF
TRBJ2-5 - TRBV9 - TGTGCCAGCAGCCGAGGGACCCTACTCTGGGAAGAGACCCAGTACTTC CASSRGTLLWEETQYF
TRBJ2-7 medium-sized TRBV7-6 TRBD2 TGTGCCAGCAGCTTAGGGACTAGCGGGGGGTCTTACGAGCAGTACTTC CASSLGTSGGSYEQYF
TRBJ2-1 few TRBV7-2 - TGTGCCAGCAGCCAAGGGACTGGACGACCTGAGCAGTTCTTC CASSQGTGRPEQFF
TRBJ1-1 medium-sized TRBV12-3/TRBV12-4 - TGTGCCAGCAGTTTATTCCAAACAGGACTTGAAGCTTTCTTT CASSLFQTGLEAFF
TRBJ1-1 medium-sized TRBV7-9 TRBD1 TGTGCCAGCAGTCATCTCACCGGGACAGGGGAGGGGAACACTGAAGCTTTCTTT CASSHLTGTGEGNTEAFF
TRBJ2-7 large TRBV7-6 - TGTGCCAGCAGCTTAGGGGGGCCCGTGACAGTAAATGAGCAGTACTTC CASSLGGPVTVNEQYF
TRBJ2-3 few TRBV7-2 TRBD2 TGTGCCAGCACCCTAGCGGGGGGGGCTAGCACAGATACGCAGTATTTT CASTLAGGASTDTQYF
TRBJ2-1 few TRBV19 - TGTGCCAGTAGTATAGGAGGGCTGGAACACAATGAGCAGTTCTTC CASSIGGLEHNEQFF
TRBJ2-5 - TRBV12-3/TRBV12-4 TRBD1 TGTGCCAGCAGTAGGACAGGGATTGAAGTCTTC CASSRTGIEVF
TRBJ1-1 hyperexpanded TRBV5-4 TRBD1 TGTGCCAGCAGCTCTGGACAGGGATGGAACACTGAAGCTTTCTTT CASSSGQGWNTEAFF
TRBJ2-7 - TRBV3-1 - TGTGCCAGCACCCTAGGGGGAGAGCAGTACTTC CASTLGGEQYF
TRBJ2-3 - TRBV13 - TGTGCCAGCAGCGCACGGGAGTTGGGGACAGATACGCAGTATTTT CASSARELGTDTQYF
TRBJ2-5 medium-sized TRBV24-1 - TGTGCCACCAGGGCGAGGGAGGAAGAGACCCAGTACTTC CATRAREEETQYF
TRBJ2-1 hyperexpanded TRBV5-6 - TGTGCCAGCAGCCATTTTGGAGGGAACAACAATGAGCAGTTCTTC CASSHFGGNNNEQFF
TRBJ2-1 medium-sized TRBV12-3/TRBV12-4 - TGTGCCAGCACCCCCAGGGCGTCGAGCTCCTACAATGAGCAGTTCTTC CASTPRASSSYNEQFF